The TCR beta chain described here comes from a study of a mutant IDH1 vaccine in newly diagnosed glioma. Repertoires were generated with immunoSEQ multiplex PCR, while TCRdb's copy carries only in-frame clones and drops some. Among 50,000 to 60,000 clones listed, roughly 90% were seen once. Sample time point: week 11, during vaccination. Each dose delivered 300 ug of mutant IDH1 20-mer peptide subcutaneously with imiquimod. As regards this clone: Its antigen is as yet unknown. One junction end does not reproduce the germline sequence, and a read error may be involved.

This receptor was identified in a man aged 50 to 60 with glioma. Sequenced material: PBMCs, taken from a glioma patient whose treatment included an IDH1 peptide vaccine.

The CDR3: CASSLGPGVYEQYF. The CDR3 DNA follows: TGTGCTAGCAGCTTAGGTCCAGGGGTCTACGAGCAGTACTTC. The V and J genes are TRBV7-7 and TRBJ2-7; D is perhaps TRBD1 (6 bases). The CDR3 covers 14 residues. Looked up from germline, CDR1 is SSHAT and CDR2 is FNYEAQ (reference sequence).